The clone carrying this T cell receptor (beta chain) was observed at least ten times. Its matching antigen is unknown. The sample belongs to a study of human T cells and chemical hapten exposure. As for the study in general: Readings were taken at 6 days from patch tests that had applied 0.01% DPC to the upper back. Enrolled patients were predominantly female and had alopecia areata, totalis or universalis. Findings and limits, study-wide: Expanded TCRs showed more large CDR3 clusters than pre-sensitization or healthy control sets.

The sample's time point: patch test 1, 2 weeks after DPC sensitization. Treatment meaning: therapeutic diphenylcyclopropenone sensitization with weekly scalp DPC. The CDR3 totals 14 residues. V lost 0 bases, J lost 0 bases, and 6 bases lay in between. Germline V gene data show CDR1 as SGHRS and CDR2 as YFSETQ. TCRdb redid the calling of the RACE reads with MiXCR, one entry per CDR3 protein. The sample gives some 350,000 distinct CDR3 sequences, around 7% of which show up once; 7% to 10% is in the top ten. This TCR derives from a woman aged 18-35 years with alopecia areata. Some clones in this sample may be carry-over from other donors' samples. The sample was whole blood, taken in connection with sensitization to the hapten diphenylcyclopropenone (DPC). The chain is built from TRBV5-1 and TRBJ2-5; D not certain. The chain's CDR3 is CASSLGLDQETQYF. The CDR3 DNA reads as TGCGCCAGCAGCTTGGGACTCGACCAAGAGACCCAGTACTTC.